This T cell receptor (beta chain) was profiled in a study of blood T cells in healthy people across ages. Primers used in a second PCR of about 6 to 11 cycles were a sample-barcoded 5' primer and a J-beta primer mix. TCRdb called the 5' RACE reads again in MiXCR, with one record for every CDR3 protein. The table records 1.5 million to 2 million distinct CDR3 sequences, roughly 28% of them present only once. This CDR3 contains 13 residues. Trimming took off 4 bases at V and 5 bases at J, with 11 bases between the two ends. In germline, CDR1 is MNHNY, CDR2 SVGAGI (reference sequence). Sequencing was performed on blood. This TCR derives from a woman between 25 and 40 years old in good health. The chain uses TRBV6-6 and TRBJ1-1; weak D call: TRBD1 (6 bases). CDR3 residues: CASSSDRWTEAFF. CDR3 DNA: TGTGCCAGCAGTTCGGACAGATGGACTGAAGCTTTCTTT.